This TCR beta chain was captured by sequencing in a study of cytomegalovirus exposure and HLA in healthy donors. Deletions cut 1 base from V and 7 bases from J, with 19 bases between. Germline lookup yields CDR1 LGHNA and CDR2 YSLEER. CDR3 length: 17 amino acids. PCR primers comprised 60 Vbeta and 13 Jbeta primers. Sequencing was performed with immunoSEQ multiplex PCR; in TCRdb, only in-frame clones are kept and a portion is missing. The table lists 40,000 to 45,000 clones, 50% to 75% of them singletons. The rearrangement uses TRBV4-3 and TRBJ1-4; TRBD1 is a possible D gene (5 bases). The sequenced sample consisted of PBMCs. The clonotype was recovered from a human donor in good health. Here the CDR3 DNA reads TGCGCCAGCAGCCAAGTGGGGTTAGGGGTCGGCGGTGAAAAACTGTTTTTT. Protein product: CASSQVGLGVGGEKLFF.